The source of this T cell receptor (beta chain) is a study of identifying expanded T cells in peripheral blood. Sequenced by immunoSEQ multiplex PCR; TCRdb stores in-frame clones only, minus some. Found here are about 81,000 clones, 84% of them singletons; the top ten hold 15% to 20%. The J segment lost 4 bases and the V segment lost 2 bases, leaving 5 bases of the junction unmatched. Germline loops: CDR1 SGHDN, CDR2 FVKESK. The CDR3 has 16 amino acids. Source material: blood. The sequence came from a person aged 18 to 70 in good health. The chain is built from TRBV14 and TRBJ2-5, with TRBD1 matching over 12 bases. CDR3 sequence: CASSQRGTGGRETQYF. The CDR3 DNA is TGTGCCAGCAGCCAAAGAGGGACAGGGGGCAGAGAGACCCAGTACTTC.